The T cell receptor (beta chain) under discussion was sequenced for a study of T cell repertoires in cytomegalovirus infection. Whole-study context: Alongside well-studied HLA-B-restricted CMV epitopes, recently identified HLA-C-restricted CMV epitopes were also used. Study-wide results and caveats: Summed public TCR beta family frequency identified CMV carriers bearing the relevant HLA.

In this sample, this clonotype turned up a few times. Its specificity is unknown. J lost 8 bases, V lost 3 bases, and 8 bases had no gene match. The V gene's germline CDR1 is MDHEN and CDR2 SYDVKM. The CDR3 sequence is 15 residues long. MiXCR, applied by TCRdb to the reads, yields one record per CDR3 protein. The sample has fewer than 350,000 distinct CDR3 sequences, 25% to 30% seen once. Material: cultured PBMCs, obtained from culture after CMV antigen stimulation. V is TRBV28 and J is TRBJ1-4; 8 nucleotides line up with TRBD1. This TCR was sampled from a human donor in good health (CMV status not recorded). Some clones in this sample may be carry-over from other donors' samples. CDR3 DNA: TGTGCCAGCAGTTTGCTAGCGACAGGGGTCGAAAAACTGTTTTTT. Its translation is CASSLLATGVEKLFF.